The rows below give T cell receptor beta chains drawn from one sample of a study of control samples from healthy donors and cancer patients. Here immunoSEQ multiplex PCR was the method, and the copy in TCRdb shows in-frame clones only, minus some. The table includes 35,000 to 55,000 clones, over 65% detected once. Source material: formalin-fixed, paraffin-embedded tissue. The source is a male donor with melanoma. The CDR3 runs from the conserved cysteine through the conserved F or W. A clone size is listed for some rows: how often the clone was seen (once, few, many), or a class if it is expanded.

clone size	V gene	CDR3 length	J gene	CDR3 protein
.	TRBV7-3	14	TRBJ2-7	CASSSWGQGGEQYF
.	TRBV2	16	TRBJ1-4	CASSDTGTGVNEKLFF
.	TRBV10-3	11	TRBJ2-1	CAISESYSFVF
.	TRBV3-1/TRBV3-2	12	TRBJ2-5	CASSQTRETQYF
.	TRBV19	15	TRBJ2-3	CASSGFSTSTDTQYF
.	TRBV2	13	TRBJ1-5	CASRGDSNQPQHF
.	TRBV7-6	16	TRBJ2-1	CASRPGQGRGSDEQFF
few	TRBV5-1	13	TRBJ2-1	CASSPGLDNEQFF
.	TRBV15	13	TRBJ1-2	CATSTRTAYGYTF
.	TRBV30	11	TRBJ2-3	CAWRRGATQYF
few	TRBV15	15	TRBJ2-7	CATSRERGISYEQYF
.	TRBV5-1	16	TRBJ2-2	CASSLNPGSLTGELFF
.	TRBV3-1/TRBV3-2	13	TRBJ2-7	CASRRGRREEQYF
few	TRBV5-1	14	TRBJ2-5	CASQPGQASETQYF
.	TRBV2	11	TRBJ2-7	CASSGTGEQYF
few	TRBV7-8	13	TRBJ2-2	CASSSQSTGELFF
.	TRBV18	15	TRBJ2-2	CASSQRTGDTGELFF
few	TRBV7-8	16	TRBJ1-2	CASSLALKSGNYGYTF
.	TRBV29-1	12	TRBJ1-1	CSAERGGTEAFF
.	TRBV6-6	15	TRBJ1-1	CASSYPDRGNTEAFF
few	TRBV12-3/TRBV12-4	13	TRBJ2-7	CASSSQVAGAQYF
.	TRBV27	13	TRBJ2-2	CASSFPGTGELFF
many	TRBV2	14	TRBJ2-7	CASSQDRVDYEQYF
.	TRBV7-3	13	TRBJ1-2	CASSLDSNYGYTF
.	TRBV28	15	TRBJ1-2	CASSPPGTRLGGYTF
.	TRBV19	15	TRBJ1-5	CASSSRGPSNQPQHF
.	TRBV6-2/TRBV6-3	14	TRBJ1-1	CASSDLNLNTEAFF
few	TRBV18	12	TRBJ2-7	CASSARLRGQYF
.	TRBV10-3	12	TRBJ2-7	CAIATDFYEQYF
medium-sized	TRBV7-7	15	TRBJ2-5	CASSLGSGSGETQYF
.	TRBV7-8	18	TRBJ2-2	CASSSPRRGTTNTGELFF
many	TRBV6-6	14	TRBJ2-7	CASSYAGAGYEQYF
few	TRBV2	14	TRBJ2-4	CASRAGTGPNIQYF
.	TRBV28	15	TRBJ1-1	CASHTTRGWNTEAFF
.	TRBV29-1	11	TRBJ2-1	CSASIHNEQFF
.	TRBV28	14	TRBJ2-1	CASSSGYSYNEQFF